This T cell receptor (beta chain) is drawn from a study of shared clonotypes between healthy human individuals. Study overall: Per-donor plates numbered three CD4 naive, three CD4 memory, two CD8 naive and one CD8 memory.

CDR1 SGHVS and CDR2 FNYEAQ come from the germline V gene. The CDR3 length is 15 residues. Trimming cost V 6 bases and J 2 bases, with 14 bases left between them. Concerning this clone itself: Antigen specificity is unknown.

Study-wide findings and caveats: Researchers sampled blood only, noting tissue repertoires likely differ. The naive CD4 repertoires of a few donors were compared, and roughly 5% of clonotypes were shared. Against clonotypes common to all four donors, non-shared ones had lower generation probabilities.

Generated by immunoSEQ multiplex PCR, the TCRdb table keeps only in-frame clones and is missing some. The data show millions of clones, around nine tenths seen once. Source material: naive CD4+ T cells sorted from blood. The subset is: CD45RA+ positively selected. This chain joins TRBV7-6 and TRBJ1-3, with D perhaps matching TRBD1 (5 bases). The sequence derives from a man between 18 and 35 years old in good health. The CDR3 loop reads CASRGAGETGNTIYF. The CDR3 DNA reads TGTGCCAGCAGAGGGGCAGGAGAAACTGGAAACACCATATATTTT. The whole variable domain, filled in from reference TRBV7-6 and TRBJ1-3, reads GAGVSQSPRYKVTKRGQDVALRCDPISGHVSLYWYRQALGQGPEFLTYFNYEAQQDKSGLPNDRFSAERPEGSISTLTIQRTEQRDSAMYRCASRGAGETGNTIYFGEGSWLTVV.